The 26 T cell receptor beta chains below come from one sample, sequenced in a study of blood T cells in healthy people across ages. For the second PCR, which ran for about 7 to 11 cycles, a sample-barcoded 5' primer and a J-beta primer mix were used. TCRdb called the 5' RACE reads again in MiXCR, with one record for every CDR3 protein. The sample contains about 800,000 distinct CDR3 sequences, 58% of which appear only once. Sequencing used blood. Source of these receptors: a man aged 25 to 45 in good health.

This clonotype was seen a handful of times. This sequence joins TRBV30 and TRBJ2-5, with no clear D. CDR1 and CDR2 (germline): GTSNPN, SVGIG (reference sequence). The length of the CDR3 is 13 residues. V dropped 4 bases and J dropped 5 bases, with 14 bases sitting between them. The CDR3 DNA reads as TGTGCCTGGATAAAAGGGCGTGGGGAGACCCAGTACTTC. Its translation is CAWIKGRGETQYF.

The sample holds a few counts of this clonotype. The CDR3: CASSFQGTYEQYF. The DNA of the CDR3 is TGTGCCAGCAGCTTCCAGGGAACCTACGAGCAGTACTTC. The chain recombines TRBV7-2 with TRBJ2-7; D might be TRBD1 (5 bases). Trimming removed 3 bases from V and 2 bases from J, with 8 bases in between. Germline V CDR1 and CDR2: SGHTA, FQGNSA. This CDR3 region has 13 residues.

V gene TRBV5-1 combines with J gene TRBJ2-7; a possible D gene is TRBD1 (5 bases). The length of the CDR3 is 14 residues. Germline values: CDR1 SGHRS, CDR2 YFSETQ. Trimming shortened V by 5 bases and J by 0 bases, and 12 bases separated the two germline ends. As DNA, the CDR3 is TGCGCCAGCAGGGTCCCGCAGGGCTCCTACGAGCAGTACTTC. Protein product: CASRVPQGSYEQYF.

V usage is TRBV6-5 and J usage is TRBJ1-5; 7 positions agree with TRBD1. This CDR3 is built from 15 residues. Germline CDR1 and CDR2: MNHEY and SVGAGI. The trim removed 2 bases at V and 6 bases at J, leaving 7 bases unmatched. DNA for the CDR3: TGTGCCAGCAGTTACACCGCACAGGGGTCTCAGCCCCAGCATTTT. This encodes CASSYTAQGSQPQHF.

This clonotype was observed a handful of times. The V call is TRBV20-1, the J call TRBJ2-7; no firm D call. Trimming shortened V by 3 bases and J by 7 bases, and 10 bases separated the two germline ends. The CDR3 has 11 amino acids. CDR1 DFQATT and CDR2 SNEGSKA come from the germline V gene (reference sequence). CDR3 sequence reads: CSASDAREQYF. The CDR3 nucleotides are TGCAGTGCTAGTGACGCAAGGGAGCAGTACTTC.

This clonotype was picked up a small number of times. This chain uses TRBV9 with TRBJ2-1; 12 bases align to TRBD2. The CDR3 has 16 amino acids. Germline lookup yields CDR1 SGDLS and CDR2 YYNGEE. The V gene end was trimmed by 0 bases and the J gene end by 9 bases; junction bases not matched to a gene: 7. Here the CDR3 reads CASSVASGGGTGEQFF. The CDR3 DNA is TGTGCCAGCAGCGTAGCTAGCGGGGGGGGCACGGGTGAGCAGTTCTTC.

This chain uses TRBV15 with TRBJ1-2; TRBD1 is a possible D gene (6 bases). In germline, CDR1 is LNHNV, CDR2 YYDKDF (reference sequence). This CDR3 is 14 amino acids long. V was trimmed by 5 bases and J by 6 bases, leaving 16 bases between them. For the CDR3, the DNA is TGTGCCACCAGCGGTCGCCGGGACAAAGATGGCTACACCTTC. Residues: CATSGRRDKDGYTF.

This clonotype was picked up one time. CDR3 protein: CASSPGTEGEGEKLFF. Written as DNA, the CDR3 is TGTGCCAGCAGTCCCGGGACAGAGGGAGAGGGAGAAAAACTGTTTTTT. The chain couples TRBV12-3 or TRBV12-4 to TRBJ1-4, with 7 positions matching TRBD1. The CDR3 loop spans 16 amino acids. Trimming took 5 bases from V and 8 from J; bases not matched to a gene: 14.

The V gene is TRBV27, the J gene TRBJ2-3; D call uncertain. This CDR3 is 15 amino acids long. The germline gives CDR1 MNHEY, CDR2 SMNVEV (reference sequence). Trimming pared 5 bases from V and 4 bases from J, leaving 16 bases between. CDR3 loop: CASSPNGAVADTQYF. For the CDR3, the DNA is TGTGCCAGCAGTCCGAACGGCGCTGTGGCAGATACGCAGTATTTT.

The chain employs TRBV4-3 and TRBJ2-7; D is perhaps TRBD2 (6 bases). V was clipped by 0 bases and J by 0 bases, with 12 bases between them. This CDR3 is built from 16 residues. Germline CDR1 LGHNA, CDR2 YSLEER. CDR3 in amino acids: CASSQDLGSGSYEQYF. The CDR3 DNA sequence: TGCGCCAGCAGCCAAGATCTCGGGAGTGGCTCCTACGAGCAGTACTTC.

The CDR3 DNA reads TGCAGCGCCTTTGCGGGAACTGGGGCCAACGTCCTGACTTTC. Translation gives CSAFAGTGANVLTF. The V gene is TRBV29-1, the J gene TRBJ2-6; TRBD2 might be the D (6 bases). Germline CDR1 and CDR2: SQVTM and ANQGSEA. The CDR3 length is 14 residues. V lost 7 bases, J lost 2 bases, and 12 bases lay in between.

The chain employs TRBV20-1 and TRBJ1-6; 7 nucleotides line up with TRBD1. The J segment lost 5 bases and the V segment lost 6 bases, leaving 10 bases of the junction unmatched. This CDR3 has 15 amino acids. Per germline, CDR1 DFQATT and CDR2 SNEGSKA (reference sequence). CDR3 coding DNA: TGCAGTGCCAGCCCGGGACAGTCCGATAATTCACCCCTCCACTTT. The encoded protein is CSASPGQSDNSPLHF.

This clonotype appeared a single time. The chain is built from TRBV7-9 and TRBJ1-1, with a weak D call TRBD1 (6 bases). The CDR3 spans 13 residues. The V gene lost 5 bases and the J gene lost 8 bases, with 15 bases spanning the gap. Germline V gives CDR1 SEHNR, CDR2 FQNEAQ (reference sequence). This CDR3 reads CASSPGPTGEAFF. The CDR3, as DNA: TGTGCCAGCAGCCCCGGGCCTACAGGGGAAGCTTTCTTT.

This clonotype has more than one count but fewer than ten. The rearrangement joins TRBV9 to TRBJ1-2, with 9 nucleotides matching TRBD1. The V and J ends lost 3 bases and 4 bases, in that order; junction bases with no gene match: 7. The germline gives CDR1 SGDLS, CDR2 YYNGEE. The CDR3 consists of 15 residues. For the CDR3, the DNA is TGTGCCAGCAGCGACGGACAGGGGATACGCTATGGCTACACCTTC. Its protein product is CASSDGQGIRYGYTF.

V and J are TRBV12-3 or TRBV12-4 and TRBJ2-4; D uncertain. Trimming left V 3 bases short and J 13 bases short, with 13 bases between. This CDR3 spans 12 amino acids. CDR3 loop: CASSFGTPEQYF. The CDR3 DNA reads as TGTGCCAGCAGTTTCGGCACTCCGGAGCAGTACTTC.

The chain joins TRBV10-3 to TRBJ1-1; D gene unclear. Germline V gene data show CDR1 as ENHRY and CDR2 as SYGVKD. V was clipped by 8 bases and J by 2 bases, with 12 bases between them. CDR3 size: 13 residues. CDR3 residues: CAIGPLINTEAFF. DNA for the CDR3: TGTGCCATCGGCCCGTTGATCAACACTGAAGCTTTCTTT.

This clonotype has just a few counts. The chain links TRBV9 to TRBJ1-1; 7 bases map to TRBD1. With 7 bases clipped from V and 5 bases from J, the junction kept 11 bases outside the gene matches. The CDR3 has 14 residues. Germline V lookup: CDR1 SGDLS, CDR2 YYNGEE. The DNA for the CDR3 is TGTGCCAGCGGAGCGGTAGGGGGCCCAACTGAAGCTTTCTTT. It encodes CASGAVGGPTEAFF. The full variable domain, its missing parts supplied by reference TRBV9 and TRBJ1-1, is DSGVTQTPKHLITATGQRVTLRCSPRSGDLSVYWYQQSLDQGLQFLIQYYNGEERAKGNILERFSAQQFPDLHSELNLSSLELGDSALYFCASGAVGGPTEAFFGQGTRLTVV.

This clonotype was observed a few times. V gene TRBV11-1 combines with J gene TRBJ2-1; 8 bases agree with TRBD1. V trimming: 8 bases; J trimming: 4 bases; junction bases outside the gene matches: 10. Germline CDR1 and CDR2: SGHAT and FQDESV (reference sequence). This CDR3 comprises 15 residues. The CDR3 protein is CASSQEQGVYNEQFF. The CDR3 DNA is TGTGCCAGCTCCCAAGAACAGGGGGTATACAATGAGCAGTTCTTC.

CDR3 region: CASSPGDIQYF. The DNA of the CDR3 is TGTGCCAGCTCACCAGGTGACATTCAGTACTTC. The rearrangement links TRBV18 to TRBJ2-4; D not resolved. V was trimmed by 2 bases and J by 8 bases, leaving 4 bases between them. This CDR3 comprises 11 residues. The germline CDR1 and CDR2 sequences are KGHSH and LQKENI.

This clonotype was found a few times. DNA for the CDR3: TGTGCCAGCAGTCAGATTTCTAGCGGGAGGGTCTACGAGCAGTACTTC. This gives the protein CASSQISSGRVYEQYF. The V and J genes are TRBV6-6 and TRBJ2-7; 12 bases match TRBD2. V trimming: 5 bases; J trimming: 3 bases; junction bases outside the gene matches: 8. The CDR3 consists of 16 residues. Germline lookup yields CDR1 MNHNY and CDR2 SVGAGI (reference sequence).

V is TRBV7-2 and J is TRBJ1-2; no reliable D call. Germline lookup yields CDR1 SGHTA and CDR2 FQGNSA. Between the trimmed V and J ends, which lost 1 base and 8 bases, there was a span of 17 bases. The CDR3 runs to 15 residues. CDR3 protein: CASSLGWPGGAGYTF. DNA for the CDR3: TGTGCCAGCAGCTTAGGATGGCCGGGTGGAGCGGGCTACACCTTC.

The chain uses TRBV12-3 or TRBV12-4 and TRBJ2-5; D not resolved. The CDR3 has 12 amino acids. With 5 bases removed from V and 4 bases from J, the gap between germline ends came to 8 bases. CDR3 in amino acids: CASSRPSETQYF. CDR3 bases: TGTGCCAGCAGTCGCCCCTCAGAGACCCAGTACTTC.

V is TRBV6-5 and J is TRBJ2-4; TRBD2 aligns across 11 bases. The end of the DNA is better explained by TRBJ2-5, so the J call may be wrong. The CDR3 runs to 14 residues. The germline CDR1 and CDR2 sequences are MNHEY and SVGAGI. CDR3 protein: CASIPTSGVKTQYF. In DNA, the CDR3 is TGTGCCAGCATTCCGACTAGCGGGGTCAAGACCCAGTACTTC.

The chain couples TRBV20-1 to TRBJ2-3, with 9 nucleotides matching TRBD2. The CDR3 is 15 residues long. The ends lost 0 bases at V and 4 bases at J; junction bases unmatched: 5. CDR1 and CDR2 from the germline V gene are DFQATT and SNEGSKA (reference sequence). The CDR3 DNA sequence: TGCAGTGCTAGAGACGATGCGGGGGGGCCAGATACGCAGTATTTT. Residues: CSARDDAGGPDTQYF.

This clonotype was seen repeatedly, ten times or more. V gene TRBV4-2 combines with J gene TRBJ2-3, with TRBD2 identical over 12 bases. This CDR3 is built from 18 residues. Looked up from germline, CDR1 is LGHNA and CDR2 is YNFKEQ. With 1 base clipped from V and 0 bases from J, the junction kept 5 bases outside the gene matches. DNA for the CDR3: TGTGCCAGCAGCCAAGCTCTAGCGGGAGGGCCTAGCACAGATACGCAGTATTTT. This sequence encodes CASSQALAGGPSTDTQYF.

This chain links TRBV29-1 with TRBJ2-5; TRBD2 is a possible D gene (5 bases). V was trimmed by 2 bases and J by 5 bases, leaving 12 bases between them. From germline, CDR1 is SQVTM and CDR2 ANQGSEA. This CDR3 region has 13 residues. CDR3 loop: CSVERQTMETQYF. DNA of the CDR3: TGCAGCGTTGAAAGGCAGACTATGGAGACCCAGTACTTC.